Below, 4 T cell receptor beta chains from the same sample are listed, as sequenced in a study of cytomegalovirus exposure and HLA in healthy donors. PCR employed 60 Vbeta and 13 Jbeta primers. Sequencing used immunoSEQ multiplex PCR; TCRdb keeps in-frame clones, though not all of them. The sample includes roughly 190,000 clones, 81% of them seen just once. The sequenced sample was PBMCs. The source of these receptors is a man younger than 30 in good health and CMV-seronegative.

The CDR3 region is CAISENAGGPLQEQFF. The CDR3 nucleotides are TGTGCCATCAGTGAAAATGCGGGAGGGCCGTTACAAGAGCAGTTCTTC. This chain uses TRBV10-3 with TRBJ2-1; 9 bases match TRBD2. Germline V gives CDR1 ENHRY, CDR2 SYGVKD. The CDR3 contains 16 residues. V was clipped by 3 bases and J by 10 bases; unmatched bases: 13.

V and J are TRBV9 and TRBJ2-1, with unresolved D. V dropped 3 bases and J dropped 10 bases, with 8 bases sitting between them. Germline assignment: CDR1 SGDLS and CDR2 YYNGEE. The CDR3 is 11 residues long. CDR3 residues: CASSDGPEQFF. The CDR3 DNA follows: TGTGCCAGCAGCGATGGGCCGGAGCAGTTCTTC.

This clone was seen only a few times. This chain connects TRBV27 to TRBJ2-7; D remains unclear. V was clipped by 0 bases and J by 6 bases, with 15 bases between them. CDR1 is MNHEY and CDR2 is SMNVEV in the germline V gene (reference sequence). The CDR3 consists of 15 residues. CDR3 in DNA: TGTGCCAGCAGTTTATCTAGGCCAAGCCGAGGCGAGCAGTACTTC. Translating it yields CASSLSRPSRGEQYF.

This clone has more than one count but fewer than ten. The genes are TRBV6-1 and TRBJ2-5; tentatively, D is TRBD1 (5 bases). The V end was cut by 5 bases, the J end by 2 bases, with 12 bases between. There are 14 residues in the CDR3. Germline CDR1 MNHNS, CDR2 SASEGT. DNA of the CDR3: TGTGCCAGCAGTACCACAGGACGACAAGAGACCCAGTACTTC. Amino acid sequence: CASSTTGRQETQYF.